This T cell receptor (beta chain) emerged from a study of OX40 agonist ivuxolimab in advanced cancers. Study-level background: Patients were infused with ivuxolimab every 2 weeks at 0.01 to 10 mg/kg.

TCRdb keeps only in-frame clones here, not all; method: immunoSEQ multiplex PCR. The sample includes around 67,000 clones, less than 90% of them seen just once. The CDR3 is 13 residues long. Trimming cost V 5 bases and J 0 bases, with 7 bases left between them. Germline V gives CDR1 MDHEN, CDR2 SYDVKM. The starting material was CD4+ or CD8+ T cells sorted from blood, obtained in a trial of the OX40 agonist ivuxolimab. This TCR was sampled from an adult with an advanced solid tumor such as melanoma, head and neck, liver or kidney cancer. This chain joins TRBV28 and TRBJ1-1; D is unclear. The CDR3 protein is CASSTEVNTEAFF. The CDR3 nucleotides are TGTGCCAGCAGTACCGAGGTGAACACTGAAGCTTTCTTT. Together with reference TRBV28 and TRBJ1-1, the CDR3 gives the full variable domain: DVKVTQSSRYLVKRTGEKVFLECVQDMDHENMFWYRQDPGLGLRLIYFSYDVKMKEKGDIPEGYSVSREKKERFSLILESASTNQTSMYLCASSTEVNTEAFFGQGTRLTVV.